The sequence of this T cell receptor beta chain was determined in a study of blood T cell repertoires in COVID-19. Libraries were prepared by immunoSEQ multiplex PCR; TCRdb keeps only in-frame clonotypes and omits some of them. The sample consists of 300,000 to 450,000 clones, about 90% of them appearing once. The sequenced material came from PBMCs or T cells enriched from blood (not recorded which). This TCR was recovered from a woman in her twenties or thirties who had recovered from COVID-19.

The CDR3 loop is CASSHRAGNTEAFF. CDR3 nucleotides: TGTGCCAGCAGCCACAGAGCCGGAAACACTGAAGCTTTCTTT. The chain has TRBV9 and TRBJ1-1; D gene uncertain. V was pared by 4 bases and J by 2 bases, with 12 bases between. Germline V lookup: CDR1 SGDLS, CDR2 YYNGEE. The CDR3 runs to 14 residues. Full variable domain (outside the CDR3, taken from reference TRBV9 and TRBJ1-1): DSGVTQTPKHLITATGQRVTLRCSPRSGDLSVYWYQQSLDQGLQFLIQYYNGEERAKGNILERFSAQQFPDLHSELNLSSLELGDSALYFCASSHRAGNTEAFFGQGTRLTVV.